The T cell receptor beta chain under discussion was sequenced for a study of shared clonotypes between healthy human individuals. Study-wide results and limits: Memory subsets had estimated richness that was generally smaller than that of naive subsets.

Sequencing used immunoSEQ multiplex PCR; TCRdb keeps in-frame clones, though not all of them. The sample contains millions of clones, roughly 92% of which appear only once. Regarding this clone: Its antigen remains unknown.

From germline, CDR1 is KGHSH and CDR2 LQKENI. The CDR3 sequence is 13 residues long. Trimming removed 0 bases from V and 6 bases from J, with 6 bases in between. Naive CD45RA+ and memory CD45RA-negative subsets were split from CD4+ cells. The V and J genes are TRBV18 and TRBJ2-1, with D possibly being TRBD1 (5 bases). Sequencing was done on a sample of naive CD4+ T cells sorted from blood. Subset in this sample: CD45RA+ positively selected. This clonotype was obtained from a man aged 18 to 35 in good health. CDR3 sequence reads: CASSPPTANEQFF. DNA for the CDR3: TGTGCCAGCTCACCACCGACAGCCAATGAGCAGTTCTTC.